Sequencing of this T cell receptor beta chain was carried out in a study of vaccination and CD4 T cells after COVID-19 (dated by TCRdb to the early 2020s). The study in broad terms: Convalescent patients had a positive SARS-CoV-2 result on nasal swab PCR, and of these patients, fewer than ten had mild disease and one had severe disease. The convalescent cohort comprised six males and four females, including two Hispanic individuals, seven Caucasians, two Asians and one multiracial person. Post-COVID blood samples were collected from convalescent patients a median of approximately 100 days after diagnosis, with a range of about 30 to 170 days. Culture stimuli were overlapping spike peptide pools from SARS-CoV-2 and from the common cold coronaviruses HCoV-NL63, HCoV-OC43 and HCoV-229E. Participants received two doses of either the Pfizer-BioNTech BNT162b2 vaccine (n=8) or the Moderna mRNA-1273 vaccine (n=2). Control cultures received a CEFX viral epitope pool as the positive control, an HIV-1 Nef peptide pool as the negative control, or no peptide. Post-vaccine blood samples were collected a median of approximately 72 days after the second vaccine dose, ranging from about 12 to 241 days. In fewer than 12 COVID-19 convalescent patients and a few infection-naive healthy vaccine recipients, researchers compared the spike-specific CD4+ TCR repertoire from before mRNA vaccination with the repertoire from after. The paper's findings and limits, for the study overall: Of the vaccine-specific clones found in convalescent patients, nearly all (304 of 307) were mono-reactive for SARS-CoV-2 spike instead of being cross-reactive with common cold coronaviruses. In convalescent patients, a median around 90% of post-vaccine SARS-CoV-2-reactive clones were detected only after vaccination, and vaccine-specific priming was suggested by this finding. Although the median number of SARS-CoV-2-reactive clonotypes went up from more than 20 after infection to some 38 after vaccination, the increase was not significant. Relatively few convalescent patients were included in the study, and early timepoints after natural infection were not analyzed.

From its cysteine to its phenylalanine, the CDR3 spans 12 amino acids. Of the read, only the CDR3 DNA is kept; its 36 bases are in frame from base 1. The junction shows trimming of 5 bases on V and 8 bases on J, and the gene matches do not reach 4 bases of it. CDR1 and CDR2 (SGHRS, YFSETQ) derive from the germline V gene. In the case of this clonotype: Its antigen remains unidentified. No much larger clone exists at a distance of one base, and base qualities are not known.

The meaning of the sample's treatment or condition label: approximately 10-day PBMC culture with coronavirus spike peptide pools or control peptides (ViraFEST assay). The ViraFEST assay, used in the study, expanded antigen-specific T cells with peptide pools and then identified the expanded clonotypes through TCR sequencing. Positive SARS-CoV-2 PCR tests in the convalescent patients dated from March to December 2020, before Alpha, Beta and Delta variants emerged in the United States. Each well held 2.2 million or so PBMCs cultured with 10 ug/ml peptide pools in IMDM containing 5% human AB serum and 9 to 10 IU/ml IL-2. Half of the culture medium was replaced with fresh IL-2-containing medium on days 3 and 7. CD4+ T cells were isolated after around 11 days of culture through negative selection using the EasySep CD4+ T cell isolation kit. PBMCs were separated from whole blood using Ficoll-Paque Plus gradient centrifugation and then either used fresh or cryopreserved at -140C. Culture conditions were generally each tested in triplicate wells.

Library preparation was by PCR. TCR sequencing of DNA from cultured CD4+ T cells used the Oncomine TCR Beta short-read assay at the Johns Hopkins FTIC core. The QIAamp micro DNA kit was used to extract genomic DNA from the cultured CD4+ T cells. Oncomine TCR Beta libraries from cultured CD4+ T cells were pooled using unique dual indexes and sequenced on an Illumina iSeq 100. The study's processing was this. Non-productive sequences were removed, and CDR3s not starting with C, not ending with F or W, or shorter than 7 amino acids were discarded. The MANAFEST web application was used to identify antigen-specific clonotypes by comparing peptide-stimulated wells against reference wells and other culture wells. To be called positive, a clone needed an FDR below 0.05, an odds ratio above 5, and a productive frequency above 0.1% in at least two of three replicate wells. A clonotype was classed as cross-reactive if the clonotype showed significant expansion both in SARS-CoV-2 spike wells and in at least one common cold coronavirus spike condition. Using R version 3.6.1, CDR3 homology was evaluated through Levenshtein distances (stringdist) along with unrooted phylogenetic trees (ape). Starting from the raw public reads, TCRdb applied fastp trimming at Q25, assembled clones with MiXCR and retained in-frame beta chains. Duplicate CDR3 protein sequences are folded into a single record with the most common DNA and genes. TCRdb, not the original authors, processed these V and J calls. Here the sample has around 14,000 distinct CDR3 sequences; approximately 53% occur a single time. The top ten clonotypes cover about a tenth of the sample.

The V and J genes are TRBV5-1 and TRBJ1-2; 9 central bases correspond to TRBD1. The TCR comes from a human donor who had recovered from COVID-19. The source material was CD4+ T cells from blood, cultured in vitro, sampled before SARS-CoV-2 vaccination. The encoded CDR3 is CASSRDREGYTF. The sequence in DNA is TGCGCCAGCAGTCGGGACAGGGAAGGCTACACCTTC.